The clone carrying this TCR beta chain was seen many times. J lost 2 bases, V lost 0 bases, and 6 bases had no gene match. CDR3 length equals 17 residues. Germline V gives CDR1 ENHRY, CDR2 SYGVKD. The data were taken from a study of identical twins. TCRdb reprocessed the 5' RACE reads via MiXCR and lists one record per CDR3 protein. This repertoire shows a few hundred thousand distinct CDR3 sequences, more than 9% found once; its top ten account for 2.5% to 3.5%. In addition, the sample was reused for a study of yellow fever vaccine responses in identical twins.

Sequenced: PBMCs. This chain connects TRBV10-3 to TRBJ2-5; 10 bases fit TRBD2. The source is a woman between 18 and 29 years old in good health. The CDR3 sequence is CAISESTVAGGQETQYF. The CDR3 DNA sequence: TGTGCCATCAGTGAGTCGACGGTAGCGGGGGGACAAGAGACCCAGTACTTC.